This is a list of T cell receptor beta chains from one sample in a study of blood T cell repertoires in COVID-19. Sequenced by immunoSEQ multiplex PCR; TCRdb stores in-frame clones only, minus some. The sample has some 96,000 clones; approximately 81% are singletons. The sequenced sample was peripheral blood. These receptors were taken from a human donor in a cohort sampled during active COVID-19. Both conserved end residues are part of each CDR3. The D gene is left open where the match is weak. Some rows mark clone size as missing; the rest say once, few, many or name a class of expanded clone.

TRBD2	TRBJ2-5	TRBV6-5	NA	CASSYSGLAGVETQYF	TGTGCCAGCAGTTACTCGGGACTAGCGGGAGTTGAGACCCAGTACTTC
TRBD1	TRBJ1-2	TRBV5-6	few	CASSFEGQGYGYTF	TGTGCCAGCAGCTTTGAGGGACAGGGCTATGGCTACACCTTC
NA	TRBJ2-3	TRBV6-2/TRBV6-3	NA	CASSYNRAGTDTQYF	TGTGCCAGCAGTTACAATAGAGCGGGCACAGATACGCAGTATTTT
NA	TRBJ2-7	TRBV6-6	NA	CASTKGGAGIYEQYF	TGTGCCAGCACCAAAGGTGGGGCAGGAATTTACGAGCAGTACTTC
NA	TRBJ1-1	TRBV11-2	NA	CASSSQQMNTEAFF	TGTGCCAGCAGCTCTCAACAGATGAACACTGAAGCTTTCTTT
TRBD2	TRBJ2-2	TRBV9	NA	CASSKTRGAGSTGELFF	TGTGCCAGCAGTAAAACCCGGGGAGCGGGGTCGACCGGGGAGCTGTTTTTT
NA	TRBJ1-1	TRBV6-5	NA	CASSLGGLDTEAFF	TGTGCCAGCAGCCTGGGGGGTTTGGACACTGAAGCTTTCTTT
NA	TRBJ2-2	TRBV21-1	NA	CASSTGTAAHTGELFF	TGTGCCAGCAGCACCGGGACAGCAGCACACACCGGGGAGCTGTTTTTT
NA	TRBJ2-7	TRBV2	NA	CASRKAGSYEQYF	TGTGCCAGCAGAAAGGCGGGATCCTACGAGCAGTACTTC
NA	TRBJ2-5	TRBV3-1/TRBV3-2	NA	CASSRKGGQATETQYF	TGTGCCAGCAGCCGAAAGGGGGGGCAGGCGACAGAGACCCAGTACTTC
NA	TRBJ2-3	TRBV6-2/TRBV6-3	NA	CASSYVPPTSTDTQYF	TGTGCCAGCAGTTACGTCCCACCGACTAGCACAGATACGCAGTATTTT
NA	TRBJ1-5	TRBV19	NA	CASRSFGEGINQPQHF	TGTGCCAGTAGATCTTTTGGGGAGGGAATTAACCAGCCCCAGCATTTT
TRBD2	TRBJ2-7	TRBV7-2	NA	CASGREPYEQYF	TGTGCCAGCGGGCGGGAGCCCTACGAGCAGTACTTC
TRBD1	TRBJ1-6	TRBV19	NA	CASSIGTVNSPLHF	TGTGCCAGTAGTATCGGGACAGTAAATTCACCCCTCCACTTT
TRBD2	TRBJ2-3	TRBV13	NA	CASSVLAGGDTQYF	TGTGCCAGCAGCGTCCTAGCGGGGGGGGATACGCAGTATTTT
TRBD1	TRBJ1-5	TRBV19	few	CASSPGTGRLRKGSNQPQHF	TGTGCCAGTAGCCCTGGGACAGGGAGGCTGAGAAAGGGGAGCAATCAGCCCCAGCATTTT
NA	TRBJ2-7	TRBV5-1	NA	CASSSLLSEQYF	TGCGCCAGCAGCTCCCTCTTGAGCGAGCAGTACTTC
NA	TRBJ2-1	TRBV2	NA	CASSEIGVSSYNEQFF	TGTGCCAGCAGTGAAATAGGGGTGAGCTCCTACAATGAGCAGTTCTTC
TRBD1	TRBJ1-1	TRBV6-4	once	CASRGQGDMGRTEAFF	TGTGCCAGCAGAGGACAGGGAGATATGGGGCGGACTGAAGCTTTCTTT
TRBD1	TRBJ1-2	TRBV5-1	few	CASSLDPTGGKGYTF	TGCGCCAGCAGCTTGGACCCCACAGGGGGTAAAGGCTACACCTTC
NA	TRBJ2-5	TRBV18	NA	CASSPGETQYF	TGTGCCAGCTCACCAGGCGAGACCCAGTACTTC
NA	TRBJ1-2	TRBV5-1	NA	CASSSTAGANYGYTF	TGCGCCAGCAGCTCGACGGCGGGGGCTAACTATGGCTACACCTTC
NA	TRBJ2-3	TRBV5-1	NA	CASSSTKITDTQYF	TGCGCCAGCAGCTCCACAAAAATCACAGATACGCAGTATTTT
NA	TRBJ1-3	TRBV9	NA	CASSPWEGRGNTIYF	TGTGCCAGCAGCCCCTGGGAGGGGAGAGGAAACACCATATATTTT
TRBD1	TRBJ2-7	TRBV10-3	NA	CAITGTGGHEQYF	TGTGCCATCACCGGGACAGGGGGGCACGAGCAGTACTTC
TRBD2	TRBJ2-3	TRBV2	NA	CASGAGGSTDTQYF	TGTGCCAGCGGGGCGGGGGGGAGCACAGATACGCAGTATTTT
TRBD1	TRBJ2-5	TRBV15	NA	CATSPPGRGPETQYF	TGTGCCACCAGCCCCCCGGGCAGGGGGCCGGAGACCCAGTACTTC
TRBD2	TRBJ2-1	TRBV9	few	CASSPGLAGGRVSEQFF	TGTGCCAGCAGCCCCGGACTAGCGGGGGGGCGGGTAAGTGAGCAGTTCTTC
NA	TRBJ2-1	TRBV3-1/TRBV3-2	NA	CASSRLSGNEQFF	TGTGCCAGCAGCCGACTAAGTGGGAATGAGCAGTTCTTC
TRBD1	TRBJ2-4	TRBV6-2/TRBV6-3	once	CASSYPIPWGQGFVAKNIQYF	TGTGCCAGCAGTTACCCAATTCCCTGGGGACAGGGGTTTGTAGCCAAAAACATTCAGTACTTC
TRBD2	TRBJ2-2	TRBV7-9	few	CASSRLAVGELFF	TGTGCCAGCAGCCGACTAGCGGTCGGGGAGCTGTTTTTT
NA	TRBJ2-3	TRBV6-1	once	CASSEPSGFYTDTQYF	TGTGCCAGCAGTGAACCTTCGGGGTTCTACACAGATACGCAGTATTTT
TRBD2	TRBJ2-3	TRBV25-1	NA	CASSPGLAVDTQYF	TGTGCCAGCAGCCCAGGACTAGCGGTGGATACGCAGTATTTT
NA	TRBJ1-2	TRBV10-3	NA	CAISGAPQGSYGYTF	TGTGCCATCAGTGGAGCCCCCCAGGGCTCCTATGGCTACACCTTC
TRBD1	TRBJ2-7	TRBV7-9	NA	CASSPGDRLNEQYF	TGTGCCAGCAGCCCAGGGGACAGACTTAACGAGCAGTACTTC
TRBD1	TRBJ1-1	TRBV27	NA	CASSLLNPTGTGGRKAFF	TGTGCCAGCAGTCTACTCAATCCTACCGGGACAGGGGGAAGGAAAGCTTTCTTT
TRBD1	TRBJ2-1	TRBV5-1	NA	CASSLQGWYEQFF	TGCGCCAGCAGCTTACAGGGGTGGTATGAGCAGTTCTTC
TRBD2	TRBJ2-5	TRBV6-2/TRBV6-3	NA	CASSRLARQETQYF	TGTGCCAGCAGCAGACTAGCGAGGCAAGAGACCCAGTACTTC
NA	TRBJ1-1	TRBV3-1/TRBV3-2	NA	CASSLSLVTEAFF	TGTGCCAGCAGCCTATCCCTAGTTACTGAAGCTTTCTTT
NA	TRBJ1-5	TRBV18	NA	CASSPAGHSQPQHF	TGTGCCAGCTCACCGGCGGGTCACAGTCAGCCCCAGCATTTT
NA	TRBJ2-2	TRBV9	NA	CASSAMDRNTGELFF	TGTGCCAGCAGCGCTATGGACAGAAACACCGGGGAGCTGTTTTTT
NA	TRBJ2-7	TRBV4-2	once	CASSPRGTPLDEQYF	TGTGCCAGCAGCCCGCGCGGGACCCCGCTTGACGAGCAGTACTTC
NA	TRBJ2-7	TRBV2	NA	CASRTVGGLVEQYF	TGTGCCAGCAGGACAGTGGGGGGGCTGGTCGAGCAGTACTTC
TRBD2	TRBJ2-7	TRBV10-2	few	CASTPGTSVKSSYEQYF	TGCGCCAGCACCCCCGGGACTAGCGTGAAGAGCTCCTACGAGCAGTACTTC
NA	TRBJ2-3	TRBV6-6	NA	CASTGSTDTQYF	TGTGCCAGCACAGGGAGCACAGATACGCAGTATTTT
NA	TRBJ2-3	TRBV5-1	NA	CASSRGGPSTDTQYF	TGCGCCAGCAGTAGGGGGGGTCCTAGCACAGATACGCAGTATTTT
NA	TRBJ2-7	TRBV7-9	NA	CAIRREMDEQYF	TGTGCCATAAGAAGGGAGATGGACGAGCAGTACTTC
TRBD1	TRBJ1-5	TRBV19	NA	CASSFQGTGEFDQPQHF	TGTGCCAGTAGTTTCCAAGGGACAGGGGAATTCGATCAGCCCCAGCATTTT
TRBD1	TRBJ1-6	TRBV27	many	CASRISWDRLGNSPLHF	TGTGCCAGCAGGATCTCCTGGGACAGGTTAGGGAATTCACCCCTCCACTTT
NA	TRBJ2-5	TRBV6-2/TRBV6-3	NA	CASSYPGLLETQYF	TGTGCCAGCAGTTACCCCGGACTATTGGAGACCCAGTACTTC
TRBD2	TRBJ2-5	TRBV18	NA	CASSPGAGGPAETQYF	TGTGCCAGCTCACCAGGAGCGGGAGGGCCCGCTGAGACCCAGTACTTC
NA	TRBJ1-1	TRBV10-3	NA	CAIRGVEDKAFF	TGTGCCATCCGGGGTGTGGAGGATAAAGCTTTCTTT
NA	TRBJ1-2	TRBV9	NA	CASSPQSSPLRAGYTF	TGTGCCAGCAGCCCTCAATCCAGCCCCCTCAGGGCTGGCTACACCTTC
NA	TRBJ2-3	TRBV4-3	NA	CASSQDYVTGAPGDFGTDTQYF	TGCGCCAGCAGCCAAGATTACGTGACAGGAGCCCCTGGAGACTTCGGCACAGATACGCAGTATTTT
NA	TRBJ2-5	TRBV3-1/TRBV3-2	NA	CASSQSSTGGETQYF	TGTGCCAGCAGCCAAAGCTCCACAGGCGGAGAGACCCAGTACTTC
TRBD1	TRBJ2-7	TRBV10-3	NA	CAISEGQGSYEQYF	TGTGCCATCAGTGAAGGACAGGGTTCCTACGAGCAGTACTTC
TRBD2	TRBJ2-1	TRBV7-2	NA	CASSSIWTSGGEQFF	TGTGCCAGCAGCTCGATTTGGACTAGCGGGGGAGAGCAGTTCTTC
TRBD1	TRBJ2-7	TRBV3-1/TRBV3-2	NA	CASSQALQGLQYF	TGTGCCAGCAGCCAAGCTTTACAGGGGCTACAGTACTTC
NA	TRBJ2-2	TRBV6-2/TRBV6-3	NA	CASSLARYTGELFF	TGTGCCAGCAGTTTAGCTCGATACACCGGGGAGCTGTTTTTT